This TCR beta chain emerged from a study of CD8 T cells in Susac syndrome. Negative isolation was applied to CD8+ and CD4+ T cells, and FACS enrichment was applied to TEMRA cells. Study-wide results and caveats: As the study acknowledged, the number of individuals who were part of its TCR sequencing and HLA analysis was relatively small.

Looked up from germline, CDR1 is DFQATT and CDR2 is SNEGSKA (reference sequence). Trimming pared 0 bases from V and 2 bases from J, leaving 11 bases between. The CDR3 has 14 residues. After extraction with the RNeasy kit, about 0.45 to 1 ug of the RNA was reverse transcribed using random hexamers. TCRdb passed the immunoSEQ multiplex PCR reads through MiXCR, listing each CDR3 protein once. The sample comprises 400,000 to 550,000 distinct CDR3 sequences, approximately 85% of which are singletons, and 0.09% to 0.15% rests with the top ten. This clonotype was detected once. Antigen: not known. The chain combines TRBV20-1 with TRBJ2-7; D is uncertain. The sequence came from a human donor with multiple sclerosis. The sample was CD8+ T cells from PBMCs. The CDR3 region is CSARDHGKPYEQYF. In nucleotides, the CDR3 is TGCAGTGCTAGAGATCATGGCAAACCCTACGAGCAGTACTTC.